The 19 T cell receptor beta chains presented below share a single source sample, sequenced in a study of T cells in Graves' hyperthyroidism and ophthalmopathy. The TCR beta CDR3 regions underwent amplification using RNA transcripts as the source. Carried out on the TCR CDR3, a first-round RT-PCR used the HTBI primer set. TCRdb reprocessed the multiplex PCR reads via MiXCR and lists one record per CDR3 protein. Among hundreds of thousands of distinct CDR3 sequences listed, less than 15% were seen once. The sequenced material came from blood. The receptors derive from a woman aged 35 to 49 with Graves' hyperthyroidism.

J is TRBJ1-6 and V is TRBV18; a possible D gene is TRBD1 (6 bases). Looked up from germline, CDR1 is KGHSH and CDR2 is LQKENI. The CDR3 sequence is 15 residues long. V lost 4 bases and J lost 4, with 11 bases in between. The CDR3, as DNA: TGTGCCAGCTCACTGGGACAATTGTATAATTCACCCCTCCACTTT. This sequence encodes CASSLGQLYNSPLHF.

The chain couples TRBV19 to TRBJ2-7, with D maybe TRBD2 (6 bases). V lost 4 bases and J 5 bases, leaving 15 bases between the germline ends. The germline gives CDR1 LNHDA, CDR2 SQIVND (reference sequence). The CDR3 has 14 residues. This CDR3 is CASSRREVRDEQYF. The CDR3 DNA sequence: TGTGCCAGTAGTAGGAGGGAGGTCCGGGACGAGCAGTACTTC.

In its sample, this clonotype was seen many times. The chain links TRBV12-3 or TRBV12-4 to TRBJ1-1; D uncertain. The CDR3 covers 13 residues. The V end was cut by 7 bases, the J end by 5 bases, with 14 bases between. This CDR3 is CASTLESHTEAFF. The CDR3 nucleotides read TGTGCCAGCACCCTAGAATCTCATACTGAAGCTTTCTTT.

This clonotype occurred many times. The chain has TRBV20-1 and TRBJ1-1; tentative D call: TRBD1 (6 bases). Germline lookup yields CDR1 DFQATT and CDR2 SNEGSKA (reference sequence). The V end was cut by 6 bases, the J end by 4 bases, with 15 bases between. This CDR3 region has 13 residues. The CDR3 reads CSAEGGGSTEAFF. The CDR3 DNA follows: TGCAGTGCCGAGGGGGGAGGGTCCACTGAAGCTTTCTTT.

This clonotype was observed at least ten times. V gene TRBV2 combines with J gene TRBJ1-5; maybe TRBD1 (6 bases). V was clipped by 5 bases and J by 0 bases, with 20 bases between them. Germline V gene sequence: CDR1 SNHLY, CDR2 FYNNEI. The length of the CDR3 is 18 residues. The CDR3 bases are TGTGCCAGCAGTCCAGGTCCCACAGGGATTTATAGCAATCAGCCCCAGCATTTT. Translation gives CASSPGPTGIYSNQPQHF.

This clonotype came up a few times. The rearrangement uses TRBV19 and TRBJ2-2; 7 bases fit TRBD1. Germline V lookup: CDR1 LNHDA, CDR2 SQIVND (reference sequence). The CDR3 loop spans 15 amino acids. The ends lost 9 bases at V and 4 bases at J; junction bases unmatched: 11. CDR3 nucleotide sequence: TGTGCCAGCAAACCCCAGGGGGAAAGCACCGGGGAGCTGTTTTTT. The encoded protein is CASKPQGESTGELFF.

The table lists this clonotype with a few counts. The J gene is TRBJ1-3, the V gene TRBV3-1; no reliable D call. The CDR3 runs 15 residues. Per the germline V gene, CDR1 is LGHDT and CDR2 is YNNKEL (reference sequence). V was shortened by 4 bases and J by 6 bases, with 16 bases between the two germline ends. The CDR3 protein is CASSPSRSPPNTIYF. CDR3 DNA: TGTGCCAGCAGCCCCTCGCGCAGCCCGCCAAACACCATATATTTT.

This clonotype has just a few counts. J is TRBJ2-6 and V is TRBV5-1; 7 positions match TRBD1. With V trimmed by 2 bases and J by 0 bases, 8 bases remained unmatched. The CDR3 runs 18 residues. Per the germline V gene, CDR1 is SGHRS and CDR2 is YFSETQ. The CDR3 sequence is CASSFLQGTFSGANVLTF. The CDR3 DNA sequence: TGCGCCAGCAGCTTCCTACAGGGGACCTTCTCTGGGGCCAACGTCCTGACTTTC.

This clonotype was detected only a few times. The chain is built from TRBV6-1 and TRBJ2-1; 9 nucleotides match TRBD1. Germline V CDR1 and CDR2: MNHNS, SASEGT. V trimming: 9 bases; J trimming: 7 bases; junction bases outside the gene matches: 7. CDR3 length: 13 residues. CDR3 DNA: TGTGCCAGTGCGGGACAGGGCGAGAATGAGCAGTTCTTC. It codes for CASAGQGENEQFF.

There are many counts of this clonotype. The chain carries TRBV11-2 and TRBJ1-4, with 7 nucleotides matching TRBD1. Germline CDR1 and CDR2: SGHAT and FQNNGV. Trimming took 5 bases from V and 7 from J; bases not matched to a gene: 7. This CDR3 is built from 14 residues. CDR3 nucleotide sequence: TGTGCCAGCAGCGCCATAGCAGGGGGTGAAAAACTGTTTTTT. It specifies CASSAIAGGEKLFF.

The table lists this clonotype with many counts. The rearrangement links TRBV5-1 to TRBJ1-6; D is unclear. The CDR3 consists of 14 residues. Germline V gene data show CDR1 as SGHRS and CDR2 as YFSETQ. The V and J ends lost 1 base and 5 bases respectively, with 7 bases between them. The CDR3 loop is CASSLFTDNSPLHF. CDR3 DNA: TGCGCCAGCAGCTTGTTCACGGATAATTCACCCCTCCACTTT.

This clonotype appeared many times. The J gene is TRBJ2-1, the V gene TRBV12-3 or TRBV12-4; 7 bases align to TRBD2. Unmatched junction bases numbered 5, after V lost 3 bases and J lost 3 bases. CDR3 length: 15 residues. The CDR3, as DNA: TGTGCCAGCAGTTTTACCGGGACTAACTACAATGAGCAGTTCTTC. This encodes CASSFTGTNYNEQFF.

The sample holds many counts of this clonotype. This chain connects TRBV2 to TRBJ1-2; D unclear. Germline V gene data show CDR1 as SNHLY and CDR2 as FYNNEI. V lost 10 bases to trimming and J lost 0 bases, with 12 bases between them. The CDR3 extends over 13 amino acids. For the CDR3, the DNA is TGTGCCACCCGGACCTATGCTAACTATGGCTACACCTTC. As protein: CATRTYANYGYTF.

The chain combines TRBV7-8 with TRBJ1-3, with TRBD1 matching over 12 bases. The CDR3 has 18 amino acids. Germline V gene sequence: CDR1 SGHVS, CDR2 FQNEAQ. The J segment lost 0 bases and the V segment lost 5 bases, leaving 8 bases of the junction unmatched. The CDR3 loop reads CASSATGTGGVSGNTIYF. The CDR3 coding sequence is TGTGCCAGCAGCGCCACCGGGACAGGGGGCGTCTCTGGAAACACCATATATTTT.

As regards this clonotype: A much larger clone is a single base away; this may be a read error. The genes are TRBV3-1 and TRBJ2-2; 7 bases are shared with TRBD1. V shed 6 bases, J shed 6 bases, and the junction held 19 bases outside the gene matches. Germline loops: CDR1 LGHDT, CDR2 YNNKEL (reference sequence). The CDR3 has 18 amino acids. The CDR3 DNA reads as TGTGCCAGCAGTGAGAAGGGGGCCCCTTCTTGGTCATCCGGGGAGCTGTTTTTT. Translating gives CASSEKGAPSWSSGELFF.

The chain recombines TRBV6-1 with TRBJ1-3; no definite D call. The CDR3 is 14 amino acids. Trimming cost V 6 bases and J 4 bases, with 13 bases left between them. The germline V gene encodes CDR1 MNHNS and CDR2 SASEGT. CDR3: CASSPPALGNTIYF. CDR3 DNA sequence: TGTGCCAGCAGCCCTCCCGCACTGGGAAACACCATATATTTT.

This clonotype was counted a few times. The chain employs TRBV10-1 and TRBJ1-4, with D unclear. V lost 3 bases and J lost 8, with 13 bases in between. The CDR3 consists of 14 residues. Germline CDR1 is WNHNN and CDR2 is SYGVQD (reference sequence). The CDR3 nucleotides read TGCGCCAGCAGTGAACAGCCGAATTCCGAAAAACTGTTTTTT. Encoded protein: CASSEQPNSEKLFF.

In this sample, this clonotype turned up many times. This chain connects TRBV3-1 to TRBJ1-2; D gene ambiguous. The CDR3 runs to 13 residues. V shed 4 bases and J shed 4 bases, with 10 bases lying between them. Germline CDR1 LGHDT, CDR2 YNNKEL (reference sequence). The CDR3: CASSLPGFYGYTF. The CDR3 nucleotides are TGTGCCAGCAGCCTTCCAGGATTCTATGGCTACACCTTC.

As concerns this clonotype: A much more abundant neighbour one base away suggests this may be a read error. The chain links TRBV5-1 to TRBJ2-1; D is possibly TRBD2 (6 bases). This CDR3 region has 15 residues. Germline CDR1 and CDR2: SGHRS and YFSETQ. CDR3 nucleotides: TGCGCCAGCAGCTTGGTTAGCGGAGGGTACAGTGAGCAGTTCTTC. Protein: CASSLVSGGYSEQFF. The full variable domain, its missing parts supplied by reference TRBV5-1 and TRBJ2-1, is KAGVTQTPRYLIKTRGQQVTLSCSPISGHRSVSWYQQTPGQGLQFLFEYFSETQRNKGNFPGRFSGRQFSNSRSEMNVSTLELGDSALYLCASSLVSGGYSEQFFGPGTRLTVL.